This T cell receptor (beta chain) was captured in a study of tissue T cells after allogeneic stem cell transplantation. At the level of the study: Several unmodified and three CD34-selected T-cell-depleted grafts went to graft-versus-host disease patients.

Germline CDR1 and CDR2: KGHSH and LQKENI. V lost 5 bases and J 0 bases, leaving 13 bases between the germline ends. The CDR3 has 15 residues. Study-wide findings and caveats: Only a limited share of tissue TCRs appeared in blood or spleen. This small cohort was clinically heterogeneous, and sampling depth was a limitation. TCR repertoires tracked anatomic similarity, regardless of disease or transplant status.

With regard to this clone: Its target is not known.

Libraries were prepared by immunoSEQ multiplex PCR; TCRdb keeps only in-frame clonotypes and omits some of them. The sample shows some 45,000 clones, about nine tenths of them seen only once. The TCR originated in a woman aged 35 to 69 who later had graft-versus-host disease after an allogeneic stem cell transplant. J is TRBJ1-1 and V is TRBV18, with a possible D match to TRBD1 (6 bases). The material was blood, obtained before transplantation. For the CDR3, the DNA is TGTGCCAGCTCAGCGGGGGCCGGGGTGAACACTGAAGCTTTCTTT. It encodes CASSAGAGVNTEAFF.